This T cell receptor beta chain originates from a study of T cells in tumors after PD-1 blockade. Looking at the study overall: Excluded were patients with checkpoint blockade, immunosuppressants, or radiotherapy or other anti-cancer therapy within 4 weeks.

Generated by immunoSEQ multiplex PCR, the TCRdb table keeps only in-frame clones and is missing some. The sample lists almost 35,000 clones, 73% seen once, with roughly 37% in the top ten. Germline CDR1 reads MNHNS; CDR2 reads SASEGT. The CDR3 totals 14 residues. V lost 2 bases and J lost 2, with 9 bases in between. In regard to this clone: Its antigen is still unknown.

Findings and caveats of the study: About 40% of tumor TCR clonotypes were also found in blood.

The chain couples TRBV6-1 to TRBJ1-1; perhaps TRBD1 as D (5 bases). The source is a human donor with basal cell carcinoma. The material was PBMCs, obtained after anti-PD-1 treatment. For the CDR3, the DNA is TGTGCCAGCAGTGAAAGGGGCGCAAACACTGAAGCTTTCTTT. This gives the protein CASSERGANTEAFF.